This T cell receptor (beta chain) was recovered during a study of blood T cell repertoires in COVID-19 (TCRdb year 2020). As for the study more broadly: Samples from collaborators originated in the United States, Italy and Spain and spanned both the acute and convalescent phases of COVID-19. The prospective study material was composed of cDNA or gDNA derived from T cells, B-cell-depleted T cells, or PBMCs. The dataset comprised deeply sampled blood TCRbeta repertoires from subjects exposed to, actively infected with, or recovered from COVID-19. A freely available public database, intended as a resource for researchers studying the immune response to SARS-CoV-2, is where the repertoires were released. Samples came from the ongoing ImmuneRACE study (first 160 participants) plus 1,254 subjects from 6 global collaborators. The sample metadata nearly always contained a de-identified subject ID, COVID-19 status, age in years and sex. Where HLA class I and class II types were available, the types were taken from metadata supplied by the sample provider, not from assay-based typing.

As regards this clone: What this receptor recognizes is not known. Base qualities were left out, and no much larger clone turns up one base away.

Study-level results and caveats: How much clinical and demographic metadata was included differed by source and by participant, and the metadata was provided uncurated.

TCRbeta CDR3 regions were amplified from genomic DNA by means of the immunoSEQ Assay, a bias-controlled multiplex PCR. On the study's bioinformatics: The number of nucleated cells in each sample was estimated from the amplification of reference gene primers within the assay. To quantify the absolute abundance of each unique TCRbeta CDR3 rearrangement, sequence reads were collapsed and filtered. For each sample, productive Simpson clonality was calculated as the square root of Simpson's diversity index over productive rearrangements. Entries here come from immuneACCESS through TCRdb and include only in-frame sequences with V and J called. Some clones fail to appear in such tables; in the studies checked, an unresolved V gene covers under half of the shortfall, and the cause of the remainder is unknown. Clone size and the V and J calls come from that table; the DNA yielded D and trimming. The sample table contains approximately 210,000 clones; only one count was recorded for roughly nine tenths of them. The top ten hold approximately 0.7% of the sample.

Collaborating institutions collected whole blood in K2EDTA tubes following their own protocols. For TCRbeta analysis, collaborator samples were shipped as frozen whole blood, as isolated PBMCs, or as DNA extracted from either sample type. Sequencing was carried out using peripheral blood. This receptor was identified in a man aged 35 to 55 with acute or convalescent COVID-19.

The nucleotide sequence reads TGTGCCAGCAGCTTAACAACAGGGGAAAACTATGGCTACACCTTC. Translation gives CASSLTTGENYGYTF. The V and J segments used are TRBV7-9 and TRBJ1-2, and TRBD1 matches 7 of the central bases. The germline V gene (reference sequence) specifies SEHNR as CDR1 and FQNEAQ as CDR2. The CDR3 contains 15 residues, cysteine and phenylalanine counted. The sequence is cut down to CDR3 DNA, 45 bases in frame from base 1. The junction shows trimming of 2 bases on V and 2 bases on J, and the gene matches do not reach 5 bases of it.